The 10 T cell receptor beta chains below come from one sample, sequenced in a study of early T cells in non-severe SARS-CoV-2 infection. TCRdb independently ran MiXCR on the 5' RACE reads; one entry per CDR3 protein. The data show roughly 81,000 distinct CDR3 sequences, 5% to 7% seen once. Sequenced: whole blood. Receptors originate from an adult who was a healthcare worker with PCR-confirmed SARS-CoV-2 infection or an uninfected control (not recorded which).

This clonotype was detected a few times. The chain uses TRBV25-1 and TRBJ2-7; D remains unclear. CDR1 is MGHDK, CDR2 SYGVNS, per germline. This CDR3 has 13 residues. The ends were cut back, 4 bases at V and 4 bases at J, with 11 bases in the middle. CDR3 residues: CASSAHEAYEQYF. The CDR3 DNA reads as TGTGCCAGCAGTGCGCATGAAGCGTACGAGCAGTACTTC.

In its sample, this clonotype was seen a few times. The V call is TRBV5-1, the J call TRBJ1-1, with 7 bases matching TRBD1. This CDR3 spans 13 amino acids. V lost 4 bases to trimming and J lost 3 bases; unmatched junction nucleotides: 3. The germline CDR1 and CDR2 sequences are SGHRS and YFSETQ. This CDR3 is CASSRDSYTEAFF. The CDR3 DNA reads TGCGCCAGCAGCCGGGACAGCTACACTGAAGCTTTCTTT.

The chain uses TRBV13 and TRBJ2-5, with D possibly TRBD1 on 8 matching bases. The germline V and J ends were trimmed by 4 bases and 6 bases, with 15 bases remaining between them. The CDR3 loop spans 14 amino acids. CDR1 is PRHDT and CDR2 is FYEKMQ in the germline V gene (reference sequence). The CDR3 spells CASSSGQGGKTQYF. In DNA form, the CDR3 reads TGTGCCAGCAGCTCCGGACAGGGAGGGAAGACCCAGTACTTC.

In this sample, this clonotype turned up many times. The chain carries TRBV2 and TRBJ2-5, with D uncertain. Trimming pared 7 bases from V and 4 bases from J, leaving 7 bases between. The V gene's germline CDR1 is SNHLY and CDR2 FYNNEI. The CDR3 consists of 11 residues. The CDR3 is CASNPVETQYF. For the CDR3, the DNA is TGTGCCAGCAACCCAGTAGAGACCCAGTACTTC.

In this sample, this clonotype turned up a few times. The CDR3 DNA sequence: TGCGCCAGCAGCCAAGACCTTGAGACAGCGAACACTGAAGCTTTCTTT. Its protein is CASSQDLETANTEAFF. This chain connects TRBV4-1 to TRBJ1-1, with a possible D match to TRBD1 (5 bases). Per the germline V gene, CDR1 is MGHRA and CDR2 is YSYEKL. V was trimmed by 0 bases and J by 1 base, leaving 12 bases between them. The CDR3 has 16 amino acids.

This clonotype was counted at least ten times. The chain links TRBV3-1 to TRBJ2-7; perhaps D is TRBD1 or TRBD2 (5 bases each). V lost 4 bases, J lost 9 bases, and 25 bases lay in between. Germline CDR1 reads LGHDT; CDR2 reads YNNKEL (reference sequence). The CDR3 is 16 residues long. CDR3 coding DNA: TGTGCCAGCAGCCTTCTCGCCTGGGACCCCAAAATGCGGCAGTACTTC. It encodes CASSLLAWDPKMRQYF.

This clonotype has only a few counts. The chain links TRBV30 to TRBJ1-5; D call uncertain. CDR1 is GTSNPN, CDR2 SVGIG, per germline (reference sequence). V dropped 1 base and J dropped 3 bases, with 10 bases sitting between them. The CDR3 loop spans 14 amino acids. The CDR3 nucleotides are TGTGCCTGGAGTGGAGGCCAAAACAATCAGCCCCAGCATTTT. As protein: CAWSGGQNNQPQHF.

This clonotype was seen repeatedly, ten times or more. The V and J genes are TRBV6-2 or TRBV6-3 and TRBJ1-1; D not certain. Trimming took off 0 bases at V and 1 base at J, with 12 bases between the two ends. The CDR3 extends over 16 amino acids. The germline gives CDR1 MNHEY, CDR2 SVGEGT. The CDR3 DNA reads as TGTGCCAGCAGTTACTCGATCAGAGAGAAGAACACTGAAGCTTTCTTT. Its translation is CASSYSIREKNTEAFF.

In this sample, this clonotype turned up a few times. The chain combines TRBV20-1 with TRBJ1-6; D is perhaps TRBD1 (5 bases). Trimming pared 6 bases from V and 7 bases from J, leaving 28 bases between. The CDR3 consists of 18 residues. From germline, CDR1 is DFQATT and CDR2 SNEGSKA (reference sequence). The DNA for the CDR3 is TGCAGTGCCACCACGCTTCTCGGTGCAGGGACGGGGAATTCACCCCTCCACTTT. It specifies CSATTLLGAGTGNSPLHF.

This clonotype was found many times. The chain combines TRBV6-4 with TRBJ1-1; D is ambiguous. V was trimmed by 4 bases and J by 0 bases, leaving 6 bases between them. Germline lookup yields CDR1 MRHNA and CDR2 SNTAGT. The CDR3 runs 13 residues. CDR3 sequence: CASSVRMNTEAFF. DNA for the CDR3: TGTGCCAGCAGTGTACGCATGAACACTGAAGCTTTCTTT.